The source of this T cell receptor (beta chain) is a study of blood T cell repertoires in COVID-19. Across the study: The cDNA or gDNA used as material had been derived from T cells, B-cell-depleted T cells, or PBMCs.

This table comes from immunoSEQ multiplex PCR, and its TCRdb copy is limited to in-frame clones, with some not included. The data contain just under 55,000 clones, more than 85% of them singletons. CDR3 length: 15 amino acids. CDR1 is SNHLY, CDR2 FYNNEI, per germline. V lost 6 bases, J lost 5 bases, and 14 bases lay in between. This sequence originates from a man aged 50 to 60 with acute or convalescent COVID-19. The rearrangement links TRBV2 to TRBJ1-6; D is perhaps TRBD1 (5 bases). Material for sequencing was peripheral blood. The CDR3 DNA reads as TGTGCCAGCAGCCCGACAGACGCAAATAATTCACCCCTCCACTTT. Its protein product is CASSPTDANNSPLHF.